This entry features one TCR beta chain sequence. Exposed participants came across a COVID-19 case within 2 weeks before study entry. Sequenced by immunoSEQ multiplex PCR; TCRdb stores in-frame clones only, minus some. The sample consists of about 280,000 clones, under 95% of them appearing once. These data originate in a study of blood T cell repertoires in COVID-19. The CDR3 runs 12 residues. V lost 7 bases and J lost 6, with 10 bases in between. Specimen: PBMCs or T cells enriched from blood (not recorded which). The sequence was obtained from a man aged 35 to 55 who had been exposed to COVID-19. The V and J genes are TRBV12-3 or TRBV12-4 and TRBJ1-5; D call uncertain. The CDR3 region is CASTAGSQPQHF. CDR3 sequence (DNA): TGTGCCAGCACCGCGGGGAGTCAGCCCCAGCATTTT.